The clone carrying this T cell receptor (beta chain) was counted a few times. Antigen: not known. Deletions cut 2 bases from V and 5 bases from J, with 13 bases between. The CDR3 contains 14 residues. The germline V gene has CDR1 SGHDT and CDR2 YYEEEE. These data belong to a study of OX40 agonist ivuxolimab in advanced cancers. Study in general: Patients receiving dose escalation had hepatocellular carcinoma, melanoma, renal cell or head and neck cancer. Earlier anti-PD-1, anti-PD-L1 or anti-CTLA-4 therapy was permitted; about 44% had received some. Study outcomes and limitations: Among the lowest peripheral clonal expansion occurred in 0.1-3.0 mg/kg partial responders.

Using immunoSEQ multiplex PCR, the repertoire was profiled, and TCRdb retains in-frame clones only, with some absent. The sample yields some 50,000 clones, around 88% seen once. Sequenced material: CD4+ or CD8+ T cells sorted from blood, taken in a trial of the OX40 agonist ivuxolimab. The chain couples TRBV5-6 to TRBJ1-1, with D maybe TRBD1 (6 bases). The clonotype originates from an adult with an advanced solid tumor such as melanoma, head and neck, liver or kidney cancer. The CDR3: CASSFQGMGTEAFF. The CDR3, as DNA: TGTGCCAGCAGCTTCCAGGGGATGGGGACTGAAGCTTTCTTT.